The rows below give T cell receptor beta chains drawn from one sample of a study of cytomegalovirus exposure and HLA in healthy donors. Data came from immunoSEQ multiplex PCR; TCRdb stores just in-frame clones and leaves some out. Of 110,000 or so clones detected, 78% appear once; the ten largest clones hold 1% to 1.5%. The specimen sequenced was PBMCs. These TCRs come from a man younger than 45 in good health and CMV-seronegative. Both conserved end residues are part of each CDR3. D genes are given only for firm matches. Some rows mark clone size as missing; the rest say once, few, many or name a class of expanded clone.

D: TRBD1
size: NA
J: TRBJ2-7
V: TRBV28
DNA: TGTGCCAGCAGACCGGGACAGACCTACGAGCAGTACTTC
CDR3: CASRPGQTYEQYF

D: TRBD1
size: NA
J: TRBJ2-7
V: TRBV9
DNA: TGTGCCAGCAGCGGCCGGGACAGGGGGCGGTCTGGCGAGCAGTACTTC
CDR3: CASSGRDRGRSGEQYF

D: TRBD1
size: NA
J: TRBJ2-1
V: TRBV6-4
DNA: TGTGCCAGCAGTGACCCTGGGACAGGCTACAATGAGCAGTTCTTC
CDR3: CASSDPGTGYNEQFF

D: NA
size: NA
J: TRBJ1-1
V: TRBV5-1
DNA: TGCGCCAGCAGCTTGAATCACAGGGCCCTGGTGGACACTGAAGCTTTCTTT
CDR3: CASSLNHRALVDTEAFF

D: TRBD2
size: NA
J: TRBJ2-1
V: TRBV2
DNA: TGTGCCAGCAGTGAAGCGACTCGGACTAGCGATGAGCAGTTCTTC
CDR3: CASSEATRTSDEQFF

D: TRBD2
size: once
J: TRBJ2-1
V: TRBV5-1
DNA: TGCGCCAGCAGCTTGGTCCCCCGAACTAGCGGATCCAATGAGCAGTTCTTC
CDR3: CASSLVPRTSGSNEQFF

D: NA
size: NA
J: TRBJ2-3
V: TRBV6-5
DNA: TGTGCCAGCAGTTACGGGGGGAGAACAGATACGCAGTATTTT
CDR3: CASSYGGRTDTQYF

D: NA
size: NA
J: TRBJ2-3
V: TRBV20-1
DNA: TGCAGTGCTAGAGTATTAGATACGCAGTATTTT
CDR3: CSARVLDTQYF

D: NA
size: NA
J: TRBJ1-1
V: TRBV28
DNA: TGTGCCAGCAGTGCCGCGACCGGCCCCCAGGGGCTTTTAAACACTGAAGCTTTCTTT
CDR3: CASSAATGPQGLLNTEAFF

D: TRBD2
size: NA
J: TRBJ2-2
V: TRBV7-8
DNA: TGTGCTACAAGCGGGGGGGCCTTCGGCGGGGAGCTGTTTTTT
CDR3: CATSGGAFGGELFF

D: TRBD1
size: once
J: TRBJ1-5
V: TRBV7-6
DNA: TGTGCCAGCAGCTCTAGAGTCGCAGGGGGACAGCCCCAGCATTTT
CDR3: CASSSRVAGGQPQHF

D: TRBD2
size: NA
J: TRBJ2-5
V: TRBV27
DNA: TGTGCCAGCAGTCTCCGACTAGCGCAAGAGACCCAGTACTTC
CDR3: CASSLRLAQETQYF

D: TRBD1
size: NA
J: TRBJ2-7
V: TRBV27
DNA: TGTGCCAGCATATACCGGGACAGGGGTCTGGAGCAGTACTTC
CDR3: CASIYRDRGLEQYF

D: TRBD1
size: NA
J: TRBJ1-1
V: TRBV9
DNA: TGTGCCAGCGGGGATGGACAGGCAATCACTGAAGCTTTCTTT
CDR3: CASGDGQAITEAFF

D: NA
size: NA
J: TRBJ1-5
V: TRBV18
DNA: TGTGCCAGCTCACCCGATTTAGGCAATCAGCCCCAGCATTTT
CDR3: CASSPDLGNQPQHF

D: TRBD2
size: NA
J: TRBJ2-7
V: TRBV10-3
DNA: TGTGCCATCAGGAGGACTAGCGGGAGTGTAGTTGGCGAGCAGTACTTC
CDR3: CAIRRTSGSVVGEQYF

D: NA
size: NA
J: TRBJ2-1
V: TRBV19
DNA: TGTGCCAGTGGGAAACAGGGCAATGAGCAGTTCTTC
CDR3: CASGKQGNEQFF

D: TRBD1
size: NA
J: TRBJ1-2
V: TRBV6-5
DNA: TGTGCCAGCAGTTACTCGAGCGGGGACAGGGGTTTCTACACCTTC
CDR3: CASSYSSGDRGFYTF

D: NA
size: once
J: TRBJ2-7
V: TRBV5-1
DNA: TGCGCCAGCAGCTTGGCTCCTCAGGGCTACTACGAGCAGTACTTC
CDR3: CASSLAPQGYYEQYF

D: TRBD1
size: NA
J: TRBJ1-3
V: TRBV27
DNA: TGTGCCAGCAGCGACAGGGCCTCCCGCTCTGGAAACACCATATATTTT
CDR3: CASSDRASRSGNTIYF

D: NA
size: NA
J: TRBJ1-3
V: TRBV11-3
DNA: TGTGCCAGCAGCTCAATAGACTCTGGAAACACCATATATTTT
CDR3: CASSSIDSGNTIYF

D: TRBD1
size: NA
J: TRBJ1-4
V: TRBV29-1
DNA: TGCAGCGTTCGGGGGACAGGGAAAGAAAAACTGTTTTTT
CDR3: CSVRGTGKEKLFF

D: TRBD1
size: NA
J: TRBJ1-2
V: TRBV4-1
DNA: TGCGCCAGCAGCCGGGAAGGGACAGGCGATGGCTACACCTTC
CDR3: CASSREGTGDGYTF

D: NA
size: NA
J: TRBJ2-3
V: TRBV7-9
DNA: TGTGCCAGCAGCCCTTCACTTGGCGGGGAGAAGAATACGCAGTATTTT
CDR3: CASSPSLGGEKNTQYF

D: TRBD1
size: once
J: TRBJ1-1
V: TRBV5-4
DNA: TGTGCCAGCAGCCCGCGACAGGGAAACAGGGGTGAAGCTTTCTTT
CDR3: CASSPRQGNRGEAFF

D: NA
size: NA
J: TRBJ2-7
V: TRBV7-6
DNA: TGTGCCAGCAGCTTAGGCGGGGACGAGCAGTACTTC
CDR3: CASSLGGDEQYF

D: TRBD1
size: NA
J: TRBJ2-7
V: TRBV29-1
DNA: TGCAGCGTCACAGACAGGGCACAGTACGAGCAGTACTTC
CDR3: CSVTDRAQYEQYF

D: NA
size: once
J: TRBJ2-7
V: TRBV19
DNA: TGTGCCAGTAGTCAGGGTCAGGCGTGGGAGCAGTACTTC
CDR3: CASSQGQAWEQYF

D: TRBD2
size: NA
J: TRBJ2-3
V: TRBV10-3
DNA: TGTGCCATCAGTGAGTTCGGACTAGTCGTTACAGATACGCAGTATTTT
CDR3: CAISEFGLVVTDTQYF

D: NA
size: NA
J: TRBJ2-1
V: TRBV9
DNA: TGTGCCAGCAGCGCAACGCCATTCGACAGAGAGCAGTTCTTC
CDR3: CASSATPFDREQFF

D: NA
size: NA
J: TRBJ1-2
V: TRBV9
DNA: TGTGCCAGCAGCGTAGTCCCCCCCGATGGCGGCTACACCTTC
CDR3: CASSVVPPDGGYTF

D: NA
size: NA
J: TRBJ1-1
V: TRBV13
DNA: TGTGCCAGCAGCTTCTTTTTTCTAAGGTCGGGGAAAGGTGAAGCTTTCTTT
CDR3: CASSFFFLRSGKGEAFF

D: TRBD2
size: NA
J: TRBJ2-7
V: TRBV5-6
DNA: TGTGCCAGCAGCTTGTGGGGAGGGGTTGCCTACGAGCAGTACTTC
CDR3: CASSLWGGVAYEQYF

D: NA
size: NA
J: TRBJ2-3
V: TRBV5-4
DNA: TGTGCCACCAGCAGTCCAACGGGAGATACGCAGTATTTT
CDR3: CATSSPTGDTQYF

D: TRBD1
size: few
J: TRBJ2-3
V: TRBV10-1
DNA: TGCGCCAGCAGTGAGCCGGGACAGGGCACAGATACGCAGTATTTT
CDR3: CASSEPGQGTDTQYF

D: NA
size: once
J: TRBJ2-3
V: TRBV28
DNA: TGTGCCAGCAGTCCGACCCTACCTCGACAAATGGTTCTCACAGATACGCAGTATTTT
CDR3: CASSPTLPRQMVLTDTQYF

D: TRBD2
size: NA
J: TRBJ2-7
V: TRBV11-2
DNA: TGTGCCAGCAGCCCAGGGACTAGCGGGAGTCCCTACGAGCAGTACTTC
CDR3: CASSPGTSGSPYEQYF

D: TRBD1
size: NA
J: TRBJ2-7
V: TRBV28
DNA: TGTGCCAGCAGGGTGCCGGGACAGGGGAACTACGAGCAGTACTTC
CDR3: CASRVPGQGNYEQYF

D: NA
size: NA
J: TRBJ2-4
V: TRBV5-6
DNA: TGTGCCAGCAGCTTGGGGCGTATACAGACAAAAGCCAAAAACATTCAGTACTTC
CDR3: CASSLGRIQTKAKNIQYF

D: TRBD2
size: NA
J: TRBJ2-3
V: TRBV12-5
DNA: TGTGCTAGTGGTTTGGATCGGACTAGCGGGGTGAGGCAGTATTTT
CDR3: CASGLDRTSGVRQYF

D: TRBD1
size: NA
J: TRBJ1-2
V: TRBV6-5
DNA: TGTGCCAGCGGGTCGGGACAGAGCCTTAACTATGGCTACACCTTC
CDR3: CASGSGQSLNYGYTF

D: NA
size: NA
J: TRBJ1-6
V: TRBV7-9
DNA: TGTGCCAGCAGCCCGGGCCGTTCGACTAGCTCCTATAATTCACCCCTCCACTTT
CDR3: CASSPGRSTSSYNSPLHF

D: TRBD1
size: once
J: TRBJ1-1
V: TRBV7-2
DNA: TGTGCCAGCAGCCGACAGGGTGGGAACACTGAAGCTTTCTTT
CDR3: CASSRQGGNTEAFF

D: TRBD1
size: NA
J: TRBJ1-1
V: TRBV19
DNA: TGTGCCAGTGGGCGGACAGGGGGATTAATGAGAACTGAAGCTTTCTTT
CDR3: CASGRTGGLMRTEAFF

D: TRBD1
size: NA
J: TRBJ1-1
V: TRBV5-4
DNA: TGTGCCAGCAGGTTAACAGGGGTGAACACTGAAGCTTTCTTT
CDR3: CASRLTGVNTEAFF

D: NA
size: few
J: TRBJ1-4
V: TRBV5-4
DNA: TGTGCCAGCAGCATCCGGGTGGGCGGGGAAAAACTGTTTTTT
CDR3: CASSIRVGGEKLFF

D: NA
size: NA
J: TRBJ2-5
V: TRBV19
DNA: TGTGCCAGTACCCTGGATCACAGCCAAGAGACCCAGTACTTC
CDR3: CASTLDHSQETQYF

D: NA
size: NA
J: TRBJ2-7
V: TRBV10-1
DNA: TGCGCCAGATCAGTGGGAGGTGATACCTACGAGCAGTACTTC
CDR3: CARSVGGDTYEQYF

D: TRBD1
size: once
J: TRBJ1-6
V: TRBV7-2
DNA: TGTGCCAGCAGCCAAATTACAAGGGGGCCCTCACCCCTCCACTTT
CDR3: CASSQITRGPSPLHF

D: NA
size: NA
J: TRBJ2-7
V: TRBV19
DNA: TGTGCCAGTAGTTTTACCTCGAGGCTAGTCGCCGACGAGCAGTACTTC
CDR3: CASSFTSRLVADEQYF

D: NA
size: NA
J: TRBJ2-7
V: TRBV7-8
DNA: TGTGCCAGCAGCGCCAGGACAGCCCATTCCTACGAGCAGTACTTC
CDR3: CASSARTAHSYEQYF